This TCR beta chain was sequenced during a study of CD8+CD57+ T cells in acquired aplastic anemia. Findings of the study overall: No significant difference in CD8+ Simpson's diversity was found between patients and controls. Roughly 30 was the count of CD8+ CDR3 sequences that patients shared with controls.

Looked up from germline, CDR1 is SGHRS and CDR2 is YFSETQ. The CDR3 length is 14 residues. Trimming cost V 4 bases and J 11 bases; bases outside gene matches: 10. The TCR beta profiling, which covered VDJ combination and CDR3 sequence, was carried out using genomic DNA as the template. TCRdb analysed the reads with MiXCR anew, one entry per CDR3 protein. Of around 250,000 distinct CDR3 sequences listed, approximately 56% are singletons. Note on this clonotype: Antigen specificity is unknown.

Sequenced input: sorted CD4+, CD8+, or CD8+CD57+ T cells (not recorded which) from PBMCs. This chain joins TRBV5-1 and TRBJ1-4, with 8 bases that match TRBD1. This clonotype was sampled from a human donor with severe aplastic anemia or a healthy control (not recorded which). The CDR3 nucleotides are TGCGCCAGCAGCGACCCGGGACAGGACCAGAAACTGTTTTTT. This codes for CASSDPGQDQKLFF.